This T cell receptor (beta chain) was recorded in a study of regulatory dendritic cells for organ transplantation. Across the study: Dendritic cell cultures received LPS on day 6. Study-level points and caveats: Memory T cells were less diverse than naive, with memory CD8+ most oligoclonal.

Sorted subsets were CFSE-labeled and cultured roughly 5 days with allogeneic dendritic cells. Trimming shortened V by 0 bases and J by 2 bases, and 20 bases separated the two germline ends. The CDR3 covers 18 residues. Germline loops: CDR1 SGHNT, CDR2 YYREEE (reference sequence). This clone was seen a handful of times. As yet, its antigen is unknown. Libraries were prepared by immunoSEQ multiplex PCR; TCRdb keeps only in-frame clonotypes and omits some of them. This table holds more than 10,000 clones, under 90% found once. The V call is TRBV5-4, the J call TRBJ1-2, with D perhaps matching TRBD1 (6 bases). The specimen sequenced was naive CD8+ T cells from blood cultured with dendritic cells. Documented subset: CD45RA+ naive T cells. This receptor was taken from a human donor in good health. The CDR3 spells CASSLAPTVTGPNYGYTF. The CDR3 nucleotides are TGTGCCAGCAGCTTGGCCCCTACTGTAACAGGGCCGAACTATGGCTACACCTTC.